The 32 T cell receptor beta chains below all came from one sample that was sequenced in a study of blood T cell repertoires in COVID-19. Measured with immunoSEQ multiplex PCR; TCRdb has only the in-frame clones, and not every one. The data contain around 320,000 clones, approximately 90% of them singletons. The sequenced sample was PBMCs or T cells enriched from blood (not recorded which). Receptors were obtained from a woman aged 25 to 39 who had been exposed to COVID-19.

The genes are TRBV11-2 and TRBJ2-7, with a weak D call TRBD1 (5 bases). Per germline, CDR1 SGHAT and CDR2 FQNNGV. The CDR3 totals 13 residues. V was cut by 1 base and J by 6 bases, with 10 bases left in between. CDR3 residues: CASSLVDDSEQYF. The DNA of the CDR3 is TGTGCCAGCAGCTTAGTCGACGACAGCGAGCAGTACTTC.

V and J are TRBV6-1 and TRBJ1-1, with 7 nucleotides matching TRBD1. This CDR3 has 13 amino acids. The germline gives CDR1 MNHNS, CDR2 SASEGT. The V segment lost 1 base and the J segment 10 bases; nucleotides outside the gene matches: 6. The CDR3 nucleotides are TGTGCCAGCAGTGAAGTACCACAGGGGAGAGCTTTCTTT. Translation: CASSEVPQGRAFF.

The chain is built from TRBV18 and TRBJ1-1, with 7 nucleotides matching TRBD1. The CDR3 is 12 amino acids. CDR1 KGHSH and CDR2 LQKENI come from the germline V gene. The V segment lost 1 base and the J segment 7 bases; nucleotides outside the gene matches: 0. The CDR3 DNA reads TGTGCCAGCTCACCACGGGACAGTGAAGCTTTCTTT. Translating gives CASSPRDSEAFF.

J is TRBJ2-7 and V is TRBV6-1, with 7 bases lining up with TRBD1. The germline V gene has CDR1 MNHNS and CDR2 SASEGT. The CDR3 runs to 13 residues. V gave up 3 bases and J gave up 2 bases; unmatched junction bases: 1. The DNA of the CDR3 is TGTGCCAGCAGTGACAGGGGGACCTACGAGCAGTACTTC. Encoded protein: CASSDRGTYEQYF.

The chain couples TRBV7-9 to TRBJ1-2; tentative D call: TRBD1 (5 bases). The CDR3 consists of 12 residues. V lost 7 bases, J lost 7 bases, and 13 bases lay in between. Germline-derived CDR1 and CDR2 are SEHNR and FQNEAQ (reference sequence). CDR3 DNA: TGTGCCAGCATCAGGGATGGTGGTGGCTACACCTTC. It is translated as CASIRDGGGYTF.

The rearrangement joins TRBV7-9 to TRBJ1-2; 7 bases fit TRBD1. CDR3 length: 15 residues. J gave up 7 bases and V 1 base, and 9 bases lay outside the gene matches. Germline V gene data show CDR1 as SEHNR and CDR2 as FQNEAQ (reference sequence). The CDR3 DNA reads as TGTGCCAGCAGCTTAGTGCGACAGGGAGTGGGTGGCTACACCTTC. Amino acids: CASSLVRQGVGGYTF.

This clone is a singleton in its sample. The J gene is TRBJ2-7, the V gene TRBV7-2, with D possibly TRBD2 on 6 matching bases. Per the germline V gene, CDR1 is SGHTA and CDR2 is FQGNSA. Between the trimmed V and J ends, which lost 0 bases and 3 bases, there was a span of 12 bases. CDR3 length equals 15 residues. The CDR3 nucleotides are TGTGCCAGCAGCTTAGCGCAAGGGGAGGTCTACGAGCAGTACTTC. Protein product: CASSLAQGEVYEQYF. Full variable domain (rest looked up from reference TRBV7-2 and TRBJ2-7): GAGVSQSPSNKVTEKGKDVELRCDPISGHTALYWYRQSLGQGLEFLIYFQGNSAPDKSGLPSDRFSAERTGGSVSTLTIQRTQQEDSAVYLCASSLAQGEVYEQYFGPGTRLTVT.

The chain uses TRBV13 and TRBJ2-3, with 7 bases lining up with TRBD2. This CDR3 has 14 amino acids. Trimming took 5 bases from V and 4 from J; bases not matched to a gene: 6. CDR1 and CDR2 (germline): PRHDT, FYEKMQ (reference sequence). DNA of the CDR3: TGTGCCAGCAGCCCCCTCGCGGGGGCAGATACGCAGTATTTT. Amino acid sequence: CASSPLAGADTQYF.

The V and J genes are TRBV7-2 and TRBJ2-3; 9 bases agree with TRBD2. The CDR3 contains 17 residues. CDR1 is SGHTA, CDR2 FQGNSA, per germline. V shed 4 bases and J 1 base; nucleotides not matched to a gene: 9. The CDR3 here is CASSSRLAGVRTDTQYF. The DNA of the CDR3 is TGTGCCAGCAGCTCCCGATTAGCGGGGGTCCGCACAGATACGCAGTATTTT.

The genes are TRBV2 and TRBJ1-1; 7 bases line up with TRBD1. The CDR3 totals 12 residues. Trimming took 9 bases from V and 5 from J; bases not matched to a gene: 6. Germline V CDR1 and CDR2: SNHLY, FYNNEI. The CDR3 region has the DNA TGTGCCAGAAGACAGGGCCGGACTGAAGCTTTCTTT. Amino acids: CARRQGRTEAFF. Full variable domain (missing parts from reference TRBV2 and TRBJ1-1): EPEVTQTPSHQVTQMGQEVILRCVPISNHLYFYWYRQILGQKVEFLVSFYNNEISEKSEIFDDQFSVERPDGSNFTLKIRSTKLEDSAMYFCARRQGRTEAFFGQGTRLTVV.

The genes are TRBV5-1 and TRBJ2-5, with D tentatively TRBD2 (6 bases). The V end lost 0 bases, the J end lost 4 bases, and 7 bases lay between the germline ends. Germline V gene data show CDR1 as SGHRS and CDR2 as YFSETQ. The CDR3 loop spans 13 amino acids. The CDR3 reads CASSLEGGETQYF. CDR3 DNA: TGCGCCAGCAGCTTGGAGGGAGGAGAGACCCAGTACTTC.

This rearrangement joins TRBV2 to TRBJ1-5, with 11 bases fitting TRBD1. Germline assignment: CDR1 SNHLY and CDR2 FYNNEI. This CDR3 contains 18 residues. Trimming took 3 bases from V and 2 from J; bases not matched to a gene: 9. The CDR3 here is CASSDRDRGSWGNQPQHF. CDR3 nucleotide sequence: TGTGCCAGCAGTGATAGGGACAGGGGGAGCTGGGGCAATCAGCCCCAGCATTTT.

The sample holds one count of this clone. The chain's CDR3 is CASSLVLTRQGGIGGYTF. CDR3 DNA: TGTGCCAGCAGCTTAGTCCTCACTCGACAGGGAGGTATAGGTGGCTACACCTTC. The chain joins TRBV7-8 to TRBJ1-2; 7 bases are shared with TRBD1. J was trimmed by 7 bases and V by 1 base; bases with no gene match: 18. CDR3 size: 18 residues. Germline values: CDR1 SGHVS, CDR2 FQNEAQ.

This chain connects TRBV15 to TRBJ1-3; D perhaps matches TRBD1 (6 bases). V was cut by 6 bases and J by 0 bases, with 15 bases left in between. This CDR3 spans 16 amino acids. Germline lookup yields CDR1 LNHNV and CDR2 YYDKDF (reference sequence). Here the CDR3 reads CATRARWGHSGNTIYF. The CDR3 region has the DNA TGTGCCACCAGGGCAAGGTGGGGACACTCTGGAAACACCATATATTTT.

The chain carries TRBV6-5 and TRBJ1-2; D perhaps matches TRBD1 (5 bases). This CDR3 region has 14 residues. Germline CDR1 reads MNHEY; CDR2 reads SVGAGI. V was cut by 6 bases and J by 5 bases, with 16 bases left in between. The CDR3 nucleotides read TGTGCCAGCAGCCGTCCAGTTAAGGGGTATGGCTACACCTTC. This encodes CASSRPVKGYGYTF.

The J gene is TRBJ2-5, the V gene TRBV5-1; 8 nucleotides match TRBD2. Germline V gene data show CDR1 as SGHRS and CDR2 as YFSETQ. With 7 bases clipped from V and 5 bases from J, the junction kept 10 bases outside the gene matches. There are 14 residues in the CDR3. CDR3 residues: CASLAGGWEETQYF. The CDR3 bases are TGCGCCAGCCTGGCGGGGGGCTGGGAGGAGACCCAGTACTTC.

The chain links TRBV10-3 to TRBJ2-5; 7 nucleotides match TRBD1. This CDR3 is built from 15 residues. The trim removed 3 bases at V and 4 bases at J, leaving 8 bases unmatched. Germline assignment: CDR1 ENHRY and CDR2 SYGVKD. This CDR3 is CAISEAWDRIETQYF. CDR3 DNA: TGTGCCATCAGTGAAGCTTGGGACAGAATAGAGACCCAGTACTTC.

V and J are TRBV19 and TRBJ1-6, with 7 bases that match TRBD1. The CDR3 is 13 amino acids. V was clipped by 5 bases and J by 8 bases; unmatched bases: 3. CDR1 is LNHDA and CDR2 is SQIVND in the germline V gene (reference sequence). The CDR3 spells CASSSRGDSPLHF. As DNA, the CDR3 is TGTGCCAGTAGTTCCAGGGGGGATTCACCCCTCCACTTT.

V and J are TRBV9 and TRBJ2-1, with D perhaps matching TRBD2 (5 bases). Germline V gene lookup returns CDR1 SGDLS and CDR2 YYNGEE. Trimming cost V 3 bases and J 4 bases, with 14 bases left between them. The length of the CDR3 is 15 residues. Here the CDR3 DNA reads TGTGCCAGCAGCGGAGGGCTTTACCATTACAATGAGCAGTTCTTC. This codes for CASSGGLYHYNEQFF.

V is TRBV5-1 and J is TRBJ2-3, with 11 bases that match TRBD1. The V and J ends lost 3 bases and 1 base, in that order; junction bases with no gene match: 13. The CDR3 loop spans 19 amino acids. CDR1 is SGHRS, CDR2 YFSETQ, per germline. CDR3 sequence: CASSSEGLRTGGGTDTQYF. CDR3 DNA: TGCGCCAGCAGCTCAGAGGGCCTGAGGACAGGGGGCGGCACAGATACGCAGTATTTT.

The chain links TRBV12-3 or TRBV12-4 to TRBJ1-5; D not certain. Trimming took 6 bases from V and 9 from J, leaving 15 bases between them. CDR3 length: 13 amino acids. CDR3 in DNA: TGTGCCAGCAGAAATGACGGAGATGGGCCCCAGCATTTT. Translating gives CASRNDGDGPQHF.

The rearrangement joins TRBV7-9 to TRBJ1-2; no reliable D call. Germline lookup yields CDR1 SEHNR and CDR2 FQNEAQ (reference sequence). Trimming shortened V by 5 bases and J by 0 bases, and 19 bases separated the two germline ends. The CDR3 spans 17 residues. The CDR3 nucleotides are TGTGCCAGCAGCCCTAGACGGGGTTCCCGAGCTAACTATGGCTACACCTTC. Translated, it gives CASSPRRGSRANYGYTF.

The rearrangement links TRBV30 to TRBJ1-2; the D gene is possibly TRBD1 (5 bases). The CDR3 loop spans 13 amino acids. V gave up 0 bases and J gave up 6 bases, with 11 bases separating them. CDR1 is GTSNPN, CDR2 SVGIG, per germline (reference sequence). Here the CDR3 DNA reads TGTGCCTGGAGTGTTATGGCAGGGCATGGCTACACCTTC. As protein: CAWSVMAGHGYTF.

The gene calls are TRBV6-2 or TRBV6-3 and TRBJ2-1; 11 bases map to TRBD2. Germline V CDR1 and CDR2: MNHEY, SVGEGT. CDR3 length: 15 residues. V shed 6 bases, J shed 10 bases, and the junction held 11 bases outside the gene matches. CDR3 region: CASSLPGLAVYEQFF. CDR3 DNA: TGTGCCAGCAGCCTACCGGGACTAGCGGTTTACGAGCAGTTCTTC.

The chain employs TRBV5-1 and TRBJ1-2, with 10 bases lining up with TRBD1. The CDR3 contains 14 residues. With V trimmed by 4 bases and J by 6 bases, 6 bases remained unmatched. The germline gives CDR1 SGHRS, CDR2 YFSETQ. In DNA, the CDR3 is TGCGCCAGCAGCCCCGGGACAGGGGCGAATGGCTACACCTTC. This sequence encodes CASSPGTGANGYTF. The full variable domain, its missing parts supplied by reference TRBV5-1 and TRBJ1-2, is KAGVTQTPRYLIKTRGQQVTLSCSPISGHRSVSWYQQTPGQGLQFLFEYFSETQRNKGNFPGRFSGRQFSNSRSEMNVSTLELGDSALYLCASSPGTGANGYTFGSGTRLTVV.

The table lists this clone with a few counts. This chain links TRBV5-1 with TRBJ1-2; 8 bases agree with TRBD1. Germline V CDR1 and CDR2: SGHRS, YFSETQ. V lost 4 bases to trimming and J lost 7 bases; unmatched junction nucleotides: 18. The CDR3 spans 17 residues. The CDR3 nucleotides are TGCGCCAGCAGCATTCGGACAGGGCCAAGGAACCCCGGTGGCTACACCTTC. It specifies CASSIRTGPRNPGGYTF.

V is TRBV19 and J is TRBJ1-1, with D perhaps TRBD1 (6 bases). The germline CDR1 and CDR2 sequences are LNHDA and SQIVND (reference sequence). The CDR3 covers 12 residues. The V end lost 11 bases, the J end lost 1 base, and 11 bases lay between the germline ends. CDR3 loop: CACKQGNTEAFF. The DNA of the CDR3 is TGTGCCTGCAAACAGGGGAACACTGAAGCTTTCTTT.

The chain has TRBV2 and TRBJ1-4; no clear D. The CDR3 length is 14 residues. The germline V gene encodes CDR1 SNHLY and CDR2 FYNNEI. Trimming removed 1 base from V and 3 bases from J, with 6 bases in between. The CDR3 DNA sequence: TGTGCCAGCAGTGAAGGACTGCCTAATGAAAAACTGTTTTTT. Protein sequence: CASSEGLPNEKLFF.

The chain carries TRBV7-9 and TRBJ2-5; 12 bases align to TRBD2. After removal of 4 bases from V and 2 bases from J, the junction contained 5 bases not matched to a gene. This CDR3 is built from 16 residues. From germline, CDR1 is SEHNR and CDR2 FQNEAQ (reference sequence). Here the CDR3 reads CASSSTLAGGQETQYF. CDR3 DNA sequence: TGTGCCAGCAGCTCCACTCTAGCGGGGGGGCAAGAGACCCAGTACTTC.

V usage is TRBV18 and J usage is TRBJ1-1; 7 bases are shared with TRBD1. The CDR3 has 17 residues. In germline, CDR1 is KGHSH, CDR2 LQKENI. The ends lost 6 bases at V and 4 bases at J; junction bases unmatched: 17. The CDR3 loop reads CASSQEYRGFGVTEAFF. CDR3 bases: TGTGCCAGCTCCCAAGAGTACAGGGGATTCGGGGTCACTGAAGCTTTCTTT.

The chain uses TRBV2 and TRBJ2-5; 7 nucleotides match TRBD2. The CDR3 consists of 17 residues. J gave up 1 base and V 7 bases, and 15 bases lay outside the gene matches. The germline CDR1 and CDR2 sequences are SNHLY and FYNNEI. DNA of the CDR3: TGTGCCAGCAATACGAATGGGGGGGGAGAGGCCCAAGAGACCCAGTACTTC. As protein: CASNTNGGGEAQETQYF.

CDR3 bases: TGTGCCAGCAGCGAAATTAGCGGGGGAATCACAGATACGCAGTATTTT. It is translated as CASSEISGGITDTQYF. The chain recombines TRBV11-1 with TRBJ2-3, with 9 bases identical to TRBD2. Losses at the gene ends were 5 bases for V and 2 bases for J; bases not matched to a gene: 8. The CDR3 is made up of 16 amino acids. Germline CDR1 and CDR2: SGHAT and FQDESV (reference sequence).